This is a list of T cell receptor beta chains from one sample in a study of OX40 agonist ivuxolimab in advanced cancers. Data came from immunoSEQ multiplex PCR; TCRdb stores just in-frame clones and leaves some out. The sample includes 60,000 to 65,000 clones, under 95% seen only once; the top ten take about 13%. Material: CD4+ or CD8+ T cells sorted from blood, obtained in a trial of the OX40 agonist ivuxolimab. Receptor source: an adult with an advanced solid tumor such as melanoma, head and neck, liver or kidney cancer. CDR3s include the opening cysteine and the closing phenylalanine or tryptophan. The order of the fields is clone size, J gene, D gene, V gene, CDR3 length, CDR3 DNA, CDR3 protein. D genes are given only for firm matches. Clone size is shown for a subset of rows, as once, few, many or a class of expanded clone.

>NA|TRBJ2-3|NA|TRBV19|15
TGTGCCAGTAGTATGCTTGAGGCTAGCACAGATACGCAGTATTTT
CASSMLEASTDTQYF
>NA|TRBJ2-1|TRBD1|TRBV5-6|17
TGTGCCAGCAGCCGAGGACAGGGGGCTCCCCCATACAATGAGCAGTTCTTC
CASSRGQGAPPYNEQFF
>once|TRBJ2-1|NA|TRBV7-9|15
TGTGCCAGCAGCCCCAAACTAGGCTCCTACAATGAGCAGTTCTTC
CASSPKLGSYNEQFF
>NA|TRBJ2-7|NA|TRBV4-1|13
TGCGCCAGCAGCCATAACAGGGTTGACGAGCAGTACTTC
CASSHNRVDEQYF
>NA|TRBJ1-5|TRBD1|TRBV2|15
TGTGCCAGCAGCCCGGGACAGACTAGTTATCAGCCCCAGCATTTT
CASSPGQTSYQPQHF
>NA|TRBJ2-1|NA|TRBV27|15
TGTGCCAGCAGTTTAACCTCGACAGGCTACAATGAGCAGTTCTTC
CASSLTSTGYNEQFF
>NA|TRBJ2-2|NA|TRBV7-7|13
TGTGCCAGCAGTTATCCAGGGTCCGGGGAGCTGTTTTTT
CASSYPGSGELFF
>NA|TRBJ2-1|TRBD1|TRBV11-2|14
TGTGCCAGCAGCTTAAGGACAGGGTACAATGAGCAGTTCTTC
CASSLRTGYNEQFF
>NA|TRBJ2-7|TRBD2|TRBV27|14
TGTGCCAGCAGTTTATTTGCGGGAGCCAACGAGCAGTACTTC
CASSLFAGANEQYF
>NA|TRBJ2-1|TRBD2|TRBV28|15
TGTGCCAGCAGTTTATCCCTAGCGGGAGGCGCTGAGCAGTTCTTC
CASSLSLAGGAEQFF
>NA|TRBJ1-2|NA|TRBV4-1|15
TGCGCCAGCAGCCAAGACGGAGGACACCCTGAGGGCTACACCTTC
CASSQDGGHPEGYTF
>NA|TRBJ1-4|NA|TRBV5-1|15
TGCGCCAGCAGCTGGGGCGAAGCAACTAATGAAAAACTGTTTTTT
CASSWGEATNEKLFF
>NA|TRBJ2-3|TRBD2|TRBV4-2|16
TGTGCCAGCAGCCCGGGGACTAGCGGGCCCCCAGATACGCAGTATTTT
CASSPGTSGPPDTQYF
>NA|TRBJ2-7|NA|TRBV9|15
TGTGCCAGCAGCGTAGGGGGGGCTCGAACCTACGAGCAGTACTTC
CASSVGGARTYEQYF
>once|TRBJ1-5|NA|TRBV29-1|13
TGCAGCGTTGCGGCAGGGCAAGGTCAGCCCCAGCATTTT
CSVAAGQGQPQHF
>NA|TRBJ2-1|NA|TRBV27|14
TGTGCCAGCAGACGGGGGACATCTATGGATGAGCAGTTCTTC
CASRRGTSMDEQFF
>NA|TRBJ2-1|NA|TRBV5-1|12
TGCGCCAGTACTACAGGTAACAATGAGCAGTTCTTC
CASTTGNNEQFF
>NA|TRBJ1-5|NA|TRBV7-6|13
TGTGCCAGCAGCTTAGCGCGTGATCAGCCCCAGCATTTT
CASSLARDQPQHF
>NA|TRBJ2-3|TRBD2|TRBV27|16
TGTGCCAGCAGTTTAACAGGCGGGAGTTACGCAGATACGCAGTATTTT
CASSLTGGSYADTQYF
>NA|TRBJ2-7|TRBD2|TRBV4-2|16
TGTGCCAGCAGCCCCGGGCGGCGGGAGGACTCCCGGGAGCAGTACTTC
CASSPGRREDSREQYF
>NA|TRBJ1-4|NA|TRBV4-3|15
TGCGCCAGCAGCCCAAGTTGGGGTTTTAATGAAAAACTGTTTTTT
CASSPSWGFNEKLFF
>NA|TRBJ1-5|NA|TRBV28|14
TGTGCCAGCAGAAGGGACAATAGCAATCAGCCCCAGCATTTT
CASRRDNSNQPQHF
>once|TRBJ2-1|TRBD2|TRBV27|15
TGTGCCAGCAGTTCTGGGACTAGCGGGGGTAATGAGCAGTTCTTC
CASSSGTSGGNEQFF
>NA|TRBJ2-5|TRBD2|TRBV5-5|16
TGTGCCAGCAGCTTGGCGGCGGCGGGAGGAAGAGAGACCCAGTACTTC
CASSLAAAGGRETQYF
>NA|TRBJ1-1|NA|TRBV27|15
TGTGCCAGCAGTTTATCAGGCAGGTCGGCCACTGAAGCTTTCTTT
CASSLSGRSATEAFF
>NA|TRBJ2-7|NA|TRBV27|13
TGTGCCAGCAATTTCTCCAGCTCCTACGAGCAGTACTTC
CASNFSSSYEQYF
>NA|TRBJ1-5|TRBD1|TRBV19|16
TGTGCCAGTAGTATCGGACAGGTCTATAGCAATCAGCCCCAGCATTTT
CASSIGQVYSNQPQHF
>NA|TRBJ2-3|NA|TRBV29-1|12
TGCAGCGTTGACGGGAACCCAGATACGCAGTATTTT
CSVDGNPDTQYF
>NA|TRBJ2-1|NA|TRBV27|15
TGTGCCAGCAGCCCGGGGCAGGGGAGCTACAATGAGCAGTTCTTC
CASSPGQGSYNEQFF
>NA|TRBJ2-1|NA|TRBV15|15
TGTGCCACCAGCAGAGAAGGGGAAGTCTACAATGAGCAGTTCTTC
CATSREGEVYNEQFF
>NA|TRBJ1-3|NA|TRBV6-5|14
TGTGCCTTTCGTAATTCTAAGTCTGGAAACACCATATATTTT
CAFRNSKSGNTIYF
>NA|TRBJ2-7|NA|TRBV12-5|10
TGTGCTAGTGGTCTCCCTGAGCAGTACTTC
CASGLPEQYF
>NA|TRBJ2-1|NA|TRBV5-1|13
TGCGCCAGCAGCTTCCGACCTAGCAATGAGCAGTTCTTC
CASSFRPSNEQFF
>NA|TRBJ2-7|NA|TRBV7-9|16
TGTGCCAGCAGCTCCTCCGGGACCAGACCCTCCTACGAGCAGTACTTC
CASSSSGTRPSYEQYF
>once|TRBJ2-1|TRBD2|TRBV5-6|15
TGTGCCAGCAGCTATAGCGGGAATAGTGGTTGGTGGCAGTTCTTC
CASSYSGNSGWWQFF
>NA|TRBJ1-1|NA|TRBV7-3|13
TGTGCCAGCAGCTTAATGGGGGCCGGTGAAGCTTTCTTT
CASSLMGAGEAFF
>few|TRBJ2-7|TRBD2|TRBV5-4|15
TGTGCCAGCAGCCCTACTAGCGGGAACACCTACGAGCAGTACTTC
CASSPTSGNTYEQYF
>NA|TRBJ2-7|NA|TRBV5-6|13
TGTGCCAGCAGCTTCCCCAGCTCCTACGAGCAGTACTTC
CASSFPSSYEQYF
>NA|TRBJ1-1|NA|TRBV7-9|16
TGTGCCAGCAGCTTACTCCAGGGATATTCTAAGACTGAAGCTTTCTTT
CASSLLQGYSKTEAFF
>NA|TRBJ2-1|NA|TRBV6-6|14
TGTGCCAGCAGTTACGGGGACTCTAACAATGAGCAGTTCTTC
CASSYGDSNNEQFF
>NA|TRBJ2-1|TRBD2|TRBV10-2|13
TGCGCCAGCAGTGAGTTGTCTGCGGGAGATCAGTTCTTC
CASSELSAGDQFF
>NA|TRBJ2-7|TRBD2|TRBV5-4|15
TGTGCCAGCAGCTTGGAGCGGGAGGGATACTACGAGCAGTACTTC
CASSLEREGYYEQYF
>NA|TRBJ2-3|NA|TRBV29-1|14
TGCAGCGTTGACTTGGACAAGAACACAGATACGCAGTATTTT
CSVDLDKNTDTQYF
>NA|TRBJ2-7|TRBD2|TRBV18|15
TGTGCCAGCTCGCTGACTAGCGGGAGGGTCTACGAGCAGTACTTC
CASSLTSGRVYEQYF
>NA|TRBJ2-7|NA|TRBV11-3|13
TGTGCCAGCAGCCCCGAGTATAAAGCCGAGCAGTACTTC
CASSPEYKAEQYF
>NA|TRBJ2-3|TRBD1|TRBV11-3|15
TGTGCCAGCAGCCCAAGACAGGGGCACACAGATACGCAGTATTTT
CASSPRQGHTDTQYF
>NA|TRBJ2-1|TRBD2|TRBV18|16
TGTGCCAGCTCACCACAGCGGGAGTCGCTGTACAATGAGCAGTTCTTC
CASSPQRESLYNEQFF
>few|TRBJ2-1|NA|TRBV7-2|14
TGTGCCAGCAGCTTCGGGAGCTCCTACAATGAGCAGTTCTTC
CASSFGSSYNEQFF
>NA|TRBJ2-3|NA|TRBV19|11
TGTGCCAGTTCATGGACAGATACGCAGTATTTT
CASSWTDTQYF
>NA|TRBJ2-5|TRBD1|TRBV4-1|16
TGCGCCAGCAGCCGCTCCGGGACAGGGGCCCAAGAGACCCAGTACTTC
CASSRSGTGAQETQYF
>NA|TRBJ2-7|NA|TRBV27|13
TGTGCCAGCAGTAGTTACAGAGCCTACGAGCAGTACTTC
CASSSYRAYEQYF
>NA|TRBJ2-1|TRBD2|TRBV10-1|16
TGCGCCAGCAGTGATGTCGCGGGAGGGCCGAACAATGAGCAGTTCTTC
CASSDVAGGPNNEQFF
>NA|TRBJ2-7|TRBD1|TRBV2|13
TGTGCCAGCAGGGGACAGGTAGTCCACGAGCAGTACTTC
CASRGQVVHEQYF
>NA|TRBJ2-5|NA|TRBV6-5|15
TGTGCCAGCAGCTTGGGGGACCGAGGATGGGAGACCCAGTACTTC
CASSLGDRGWETQYF
>NA|TRBJ2-7|NA|TRBV28|15
TGTGCCAGCAGTTTAAGGCTAGCGACTGTCTACGAGCAGTACTTC
CASSLRLATVYEQYF
>NA|TRBJ2-7|NA|TRBV6-5|16
TGTGCCAGCAGTTACTCGGCACTGCAGAATGCCTACGAGCAGTACTTC
CASSYSALQNAYEQYF
>medium-sized|TRBJ2-2|NA|TRBV6-4|13
TGTGCCAGCAGTGAAGGGGAAACCGGGGAGCTGTTTTTT
CASSEGETGELFF
>NA|TRBJ1-4|NA|TRBV27|15
TGTGCCAGCAGTTTATTCACTGACACCAATGAAAAACTGTTTTTT
CASSLFTDTNEKLFF
>NA|TRBJ1-5|NA|TRBV28|15
TGTGCCAGCAGTTTAATTCTTACAGGGAATCAGCCCCAGCATTTT
CASSLILTGNQPQHF